These T cell receptor beta chains were read from a single sample in a study of identical twins. TCRdb passed the 5' RACE reads through MiXCR, listing each CDR3 protein once. The profile shows 540,000 or so distinct CDR3 sequences, about 22% of them singletons. The same sample was also used in a study of yellow fever vaccine responses in identical twins.

Sequencing used CD4+ T cells sorted from blood. These TCRs come from a woman between 18 and 30 years old in good health. Each CDR3 is given with its conserved first and last residue. A D gene is named only where the DNA matches it firmly. Clone sizes are given selectively: once, few, many, or a class where the clone is expanded.

clone_size | j_call | d_call | v_call | cdr3_nt | cdr3_aa
few | TRBJ2-4 | TRBD2 | TRBV3-1 | TGTGCCAGCAGTCGGACTAGCGGGAACCAAAACATTCAGTACTTC | CASSRTSGNQNIQYF
few | TRBJ2-1 | NA | TRBV12-3/TRBV12-4 | TGTGCCAGCAGTTTAGCGCTTACCGTTGCCCACAATGAGCAGTTCTTC | CASSLALTVAHNEQFF
NA | TRBJ2-2 | TRBD1 | TRBV24-1 | TGTGCCACCAGTGAACCCGGGACAGGGGCCACCGGGGAGCTGTTTTTT | CATSEPGTGATGELFF
NA | TRBJ2-3 | NA | TRBV11-2 | TGTGCCAGCAGCCCAAAATTAGCGAGCCGCACAGATACGCAGTATTTT | CASSPKLASRTDTQYF
NA | TRBJ1-1 | NA | TRBV11-2 | TGTGCCAGCAGCGCACGTAACGGGCTCTGGCTGAACACTGAAGCTTTCTTT | CASSARNGLWLNTEAFF
NA | TRBJ2-1 | NA | TRBV6-6 | TGTGCCAGCAGTTACTCAGAGGGCGGCGAGCAGTTCTTC | CASSYSEGGEQFF
NA | TRBJ2-2 | NA | TRBV5-1 | TGCGCCAGCACCCCGGGGGAGATGAACACCGGGGAGCTGTTTTTT | CASTPGEMNTGELFF
few | TRBJ2-3 | NA | TRBV11-1 | TGTGCCAGCAGCTTATATAGTGGGACCAACTACGCACAGAAACGCACAGATACGCAGTATTTT | CASSLYSGTNYAQKRTDTQYF
many | TRBJ1-6 | NA | TRBV6-1 | TGTGCCAGCAGTGAAGTGACCGGCCGGGATTCACCCCTCCACTTT | CASSEVTGRDSPLHF
NA | TRBJ1-5 | TRBD1 | TRBV15 | TGTGCCATAAGTGGGGGCAGGGGGGTCGGTCAGCCCCAGCATTTT | CAISGGRGVGQPQHF
NA | TRBJ2-7 | NA | TRBV12-3/TRBV12-4 | TGTGCCAGCAGTTTTGGGAGCCACGAGCAGTACTTC | CASSFGSHEQYF
few | TRBJ2-3 | NA | TRBV29-1 | TGCAGCGTTGTGGAGGGAACAGATACGCAGTATTTT | CSVVEGTDTQYF
NA | TRBJ1-1 | TRBD1 | TRBV20-1 | TGCAGTGCGGGGGGACAGGTGAACACTGAAGCTTTCTTT | CSAGGQVNTEAFF
NA | TRBJ2-2 | NA | TRBV2 | TGTGCCAGCAGGGAACGGGGGACCGGGGAGCTGTTTTTT | CASRERGTGELFF
few | TRBJ2-2 | NA | TRBV7-2 | TGTGCCAGCAGCCCCCAACCTATCGGGGAGCTGTTTTTT | CASSPQPIGELFF
NA | TRBJ1-5 | TRBD1 | TRBV12-3/TRBV12-4 | TGTGCCAGCAGTACTCAAACGACAGGGGGGACCAATCAGCCCCAGCATTTT | CASSTQTTGGTNQPQHF
NA | TRBJ2-1 | TRBD1 | TRBV5-8 | TGTGCCAGCAGCCTGACAGGGCGTTCCTACAATGAGCAGTTCTTC | CASSLTGRSYNEQFF
NA | TRBJ2-1 | NA | TRBV12-3/TRBV12-4 | TGTGCCAGCAGTTGGGCCCCGGCCGGTGAGCAGTTCTTC | CASSWAPAGEQFF
once | TRBJ1-4 | TRBD1 | TRBV14 | TGTGCCAGCAGCCAAGGTCTGGACAGGGGGCGAGATGAAAAACTGTTTTTT | CASSQGLDRGRDEKLFF
few | TRBJ2-3 | TRBD1 | TRBV7-2 | TGTGCCAGCAGCCTGACAGGGGGAAATACGCAGTATTTT | CASSLTGGNTQYF
few | TRBJ1-1 | NA | TRBV7-3 | TGTGCCAGCAGCCGAGGAGGGGTAGGCACTGAAGCTTTCTTT | CASSRGGVGTEAFF
NA | TRBJ2-3 | NA | TRBV29-1 | TGCAGCGTTGAACGGGGGTCAGTTTCAGATACGCAGTATTTT | CSVERGSVSDTQYF
NA | TRBJ2-2 | NA | TRBV6-1 | TGTGCCAGCAGTGAAGCGCTTCTCCAGGGCACCGGGGAGCTGTTTTTT | CASSEALLQGTGELFF
few | TRBJ1-2 | NA | TRBV4-1 | TGCGCCAGCAGCCAAGCGACAGCCGTGGATTATGGCTACACCTTC | CASSQATAVDYGYTF
NA | TRBJ2-7 | NA | TRBV9 | TGTGCCAGCAGCGTAGGGGTTGTCCCGTCCTACGAGCAGTACTTC | CASSVGVVPSYEQYF
NA | TRBJ2-7 | NA | TRBV5-1 | TGCGCCAGCAGCTTTTCCGCGGGACTCAACTACGAGCAGTACTTC | CASSFSAGLNYEQYF
NA | TRBJ2-1 | TRBD2 | TRBV24-1 | TGTGCCACCAGTGACCCAGGGACTAGCGGGAGGGCCAGCTACAATGAGCAGTTCTTC | CATSDPGTSGRASYNEQFF
few | TRBJ2-2 | TRBD1 | TRBV24-1 | TGTGCCACCAGTACACTCGGACAGGACAACGACGGGGAGCTGTTTTTT | CATSTLGQDNDGELFF
few | TRBJ2-7 | TRBD1 | TRBV6-2/TRBV6-3 | TGTGCCAGCAGTTATGGACAGGGACCCTACGAGCAGTACTTC | CASSYGQGPYEQYF
NA | TRBJ1-2 | NA | TRBV3-1 | TGTGCCAGCAGCCACGGGGATAACTATGGCTACACCTTC | CASSHGDNYGYTF
NA | TRBJ2-1 | NA | TRBV10-3 | TGTGCCATCAGTGCCCGGGACTGGACGAGCTCCTACAATGAGCAGTTCTTC | CAISARDWTSSYNEQFF
NA | TRBJ2-3 | TRBD2 | TRBV15 | TGTGCCACCAGCAGAGATGGGCGGGGGGGCAGTATGGATACGCAGTATTTT | CATSRDGRGGSMDTQYF
NA | TRBJ2-3 | TRBD1 | TRBV20-1 | TGCAGTGGGCGGGACAGGGGAAAGCCTAGCACAGATACGCAGTATTTT | CSGRDRGKPSTDTQYF
NA | TRBJ1-3 | NA | TRBV12-3/TRBV12-4 | TGTGCCAGCAGTTCCGGACGGAGCTCTGGAAACACCATATATTTT | CASSSGRSSGNTIYF
NA | TRBJ2-1 | NA | TRBV7-3 | TGTGCCAGCAGCACCGGGCCCTTCGACAATGAGCAGTTCTTC | CASSTGPFDNEQFF
few | TRBJ1-1 | NA | TRBV24-1 | TGTGCCACCAGTGCCAAGAACACTGAAGCTTTCTTT | CATSAKNTEAFF
NA | TRBJ1-1 | NA | TRBV12-3/TRBV12-4 | TGTGCCAGCAGTCCCCCACGAAATTGGTGGAGTGAAGCTTTCTTT | CASSPPRNWWSEAFF
NA | TRBJ2-3 | NA | TRBV3-1 | TGTGCCAGCAGCCGCCGGGACTCCGGGCACCCCGCGCAGTATTTT | CASSRRDSGHPAQYF
few | TRBJ1-1 | NA | TRBV18 | TGTGCCAGCTCACCACCAGCGAACACTGAAGCTTTCTTT | CASSPPANTEAFF
NA | TRBJ2-7 | NA | TRBV7-9 | TGTGCCAGCAGCTTAGCTCAAGGTTCGGGAGCCTACGAGCAGTACTTC | CASSLAQGSGAYEQYF
few | TRBJ2-3 | TRBD1 | TRBV20-1 | TGCAGGGCCGGCGACAGGGGCCCCACAGATACGCAGTATTTT | CRAGDRGPTDTQYF
NA | TRBJ2-3 | NA | TRBV27 | TGTGCCAGCAGTTCCCGGGGGCCGGGGGTAGATACGCAGTATTTT | CASSSRGPGVDTQYF
few | TRBJ1-5 | NA | TRBV7-2 | TGTGCCAGCAGCCCCGGGGCTCCCCTCGGGCAGCCCCAGCATTTT | CASSPGAPLGQPQHF
few | TRBJ2-1 | NA | TRBV5-6 | TGTGCCAGCAGCCAACTACTAAGCTCCTACAATGAGCAGTTCTTC | CASSQLLSSYNEQFF
NA | TRBJ2-5 | NA | TRBV12-3/TRBV12-4 | TGTGCCAGCAGTTCATCAACCACGGAGACCCAGTACTTC | CASSSSTTETQYF
few | TRBJ2-7 | NA | TRBV5-1 | TGCGCCAGCAGCCCGGACCCCATTGACTCCTACGAGCAGTACTTC | CASSPDPIDSYEQYF
few | TRBJ1-1 | NA | TRBV2 | TGTGCCAGCAGTGAAGAGACGGGTGTAGCTTTCTTT | CASSEETGVAFF